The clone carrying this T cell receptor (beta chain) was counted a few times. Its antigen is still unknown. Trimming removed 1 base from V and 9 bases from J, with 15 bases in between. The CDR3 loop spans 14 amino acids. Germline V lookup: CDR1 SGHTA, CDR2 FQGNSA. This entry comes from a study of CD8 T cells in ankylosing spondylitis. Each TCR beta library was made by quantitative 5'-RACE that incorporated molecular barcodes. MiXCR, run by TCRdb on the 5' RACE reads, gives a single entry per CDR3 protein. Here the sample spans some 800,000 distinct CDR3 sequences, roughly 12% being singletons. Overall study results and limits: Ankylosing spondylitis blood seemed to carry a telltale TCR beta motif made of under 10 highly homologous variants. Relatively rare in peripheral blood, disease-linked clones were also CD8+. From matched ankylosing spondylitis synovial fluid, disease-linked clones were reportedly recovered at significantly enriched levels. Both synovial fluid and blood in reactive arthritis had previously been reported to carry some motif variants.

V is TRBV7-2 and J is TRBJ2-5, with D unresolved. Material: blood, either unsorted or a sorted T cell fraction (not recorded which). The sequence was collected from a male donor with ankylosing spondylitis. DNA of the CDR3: TGTGCCAGCAGCTTAGGGAGCAGCCCATGGGCCCAGTACTTC. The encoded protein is CASSLGSSPWAQYF.